The 30 T cell receptor beta chains reported below all come from one sample, sequenced in a study of blood T cells in healthy people across ages. Then a second PCR, running roughly 7 to 11 cycles, was carried out with a sample-barcoded 5' primer and a J-beta primer mix. Via MiXCR, TCRdb re-called the 5' RACE reads, giving one row per CDR3 protein. The top ten hold 10% to 15% of the sample, which has 650,000 to 1,000,000 distinct CDR3 sequences, under 40% seen once. The sequencing sample was made of blood. The receptor source for this set is a young man in good health.

The CDR3 region has the DNA TGTGCCAGCAGTTACTACCGACTAGCGGGGGGGTACAATGAGCAGTTCTTC. Amino acid sequence: CASSYYRLAGGYNEQFF. V usage is TRBV12-3 or TRBV12-4 and J usage is TRBJ2-1; 14 bases map to TRBD2. This CDR3 has 17 residues. V trimming: 4 bases; J trimming: 4 bases; junction bases outside the gene matches: 6.

The CDR3 sequence: CASTRDPLGDEQYF. As DNA, the CDR3 is TGTGCCAGCACCCGGGACCCGCTGGGTGATGAGCAGTACTTC. The rearrangement joins TRBV9 to TRBJ2-7; D may match TRBD1 or TRBD2 (5 bases each). The CDR3 runs 14 residues. V was pared by 6 bases and J by 7 bases, with 20 bases between. Germline V lookup: CDR1 SGDLS, CDR2 YYNGEE. Based on the CDR3 plus reference TRBV9 and TRBJ2-7, the full variable domain is DSGVTQTPKHLITATGQRVTLRCSPRSGDLSVYWYQQSLDQGLQFLIQYYNGEERAKGNILERFSAQQFPDLHSELNLSSLELGDSALYFCASTRDPLGDEQYFGPGTRLTVT.

V gene TRBV27 combines with J gene TRBJ1-1; D may be TRBD1 (5 bases). The V gene lost 8 bases and the J gene lost 1 base, with 14 bases spanning the gap. The CDR3 has 14 residues. Germline CDR1 MNHEY, CDR2 SMNVEV (reference sequence). CDR3 coding DNA: TGTGCCAGCGCACGAAGGGGTGAGAACACTGAAGCTTTCTTT. It specifies CASARRGENTEAFF.

CDR3 amino acids: CASSQDLGFTEAFF. The CDR3 DNA sequence: TGTGCCAGCAGCCAAGATCTCGGTTTCACTGAAGCTTTCTTT. The chain combines TRBV14 with TRBJ1-1; D gene uncertain. Germline V gene lookup returns CDR1 SGHDN and CDR2 FVKESK. With 0 bases removed from V and 4 bases from J, the gap between germline ends came to 9 bases. The CDR3 covers 14 residues.

The chain links TRBV12-3 or TRBV12-4 to TRBJ1-4; D may be TRBD1 (5 bases). V lost 6 bases to trimming and J lost 0 bases, with 17 bases between them. The CDR3 is 17 amino acids. CDR3 nucleotide sequence: TGTGCCAGCAGCCCGACGCAAGGAGGGGCAACTAATGAAAAACTGTTTTTT. It codes for CASSPTQGGATNEKLFF.

This chain joins TRBV27 and TRBJ2-7, with 7 nucleotides matching TRBD1. The V segment lost 6 bases and the J segment 4 bases; nucleotides outside the gene matches: 12. Per germline, CDR1 MNHEY and CDR2 SMNVEV (reference sequence). This CDR3 comprises 15 residues. The chain's CDR3 is CASRRSPGQLYEQYF. The DNA of the CDR3 is TGTGCCAGCAGACGAAGTCCGGGACAGCTATACGAGCAGTACTTC.

The sample holds many counts of this clonotype. The chain links TRBV2 to TRBJ1-5; D possibly corresponds to TRBD1 (6 bases). Germline V gives CDR1 SNHLY, CDR2 FYNNEI. The V end lost 6 bases, the J end lost 4 bases, and 10 bases lay between the germline ends. The CDR3 loop spans 13 amino acids. DNA of the CDR3: TGTGCCAGCAGCGCGGACAGAAATCAGCCCCAGCATTTT. Translation: CASSADRNQPQHF.

This clonotype was detected only once. The rearrangement uses TRBV20-1 and TRBJ1-1; 7 bases fit TRBD1. Germline lookup yields CDR1 DFQATT and CDR2 SNEGSKA (reference sequence). The CDR3 totals 13 residues. Trimming cost V 5 bases and J 11 bases; bases outside gene matches: 14. The CDR3 DNA reads as TGCAGTGCTGGAGCGGGACAGAGCATTTTGGCTTTCTTT. It codes for CSAGAGQSILAFF.

The gene calls are TRBV5-1 and TRBJ2-1; 8 positions match TRBD2. This CDR3 has 15 amino acids. Germline values: CDR1 SGHRS, CDR2 YFSETQ. J lost 2 bases, V lost 4 bases, and 5 bases had no gene match. The CDR3: CASSLTSATYNEQFF. The CDR3, as DNA: TGCGCCAGCAGCCTGACTAGCGCAACCTACAATGAGCAGTTCTTC. The full variable domain, with the rest looked up from reference TRBV5-1 and TRBJ2-1, is KAGVTQTPRYLIKTRGQQVTLSCSPISGHRSVSWYQQTPGQGLQFLFEYFSETQRNKGNFPGRFSGRQFSNSRSEMNVSTLELGDSALYLCASSLTSATYNEQFFGPGTRLTVL.

V and J are TRBV2 and TRBJ2-2; unclear D gene. CDR1 and CDR2 (germline): SNHLY, FYNNEI. The CDR3 is made up of 15 amino acids. V lost 4 bases, J lost 2 bases, and 11 bases lay in between. The CDR3 reads CASSVAQLNTGELFF. CDR3 sequence (DNA): TGTGCCAGCAGTGTGGCGCAACTTAACACCGGGGAGCTGTTTTTT.

Worth noting for this clonotype: The missing conserved phenylalanine or tryptophan at the end of this CDR3 makes a read error likely. The gene calls are TRBV7-6 and TRBJ2-3; D ambiguous. This CDR3 is built from 14 residues. V lost 3 bases and J 1 base, leaving 8 bases between the germline ends. Germline V gives CDR1 SGHVS, CDR2 FNYEAQ. The CDR3: CASSLPIGTDTQYL. DNA of the CDR3: TGTGCCAGCAGCTTGCCGATAGGCACAGATACGCAGTATTTA.

V gene TRBV4-3 combines with J gene TRBJ1-4; D is perhaps TRBD1 (6 bases). V lost 0 bases, J lost 8 bases, and 16 bases lay in between. CDR1 LGHNA and CDR2 YSLEER come from the germline V gene. The CDR3 totals 16 residues. CDR3 coding DNA: TGCGCCAGCAGCCAAGAAGGAAGGGGGTCGAGGGAAAAACTGTTTTTT. Protein product: CASSQEGRGSREKLFF.

This rearrangement joins TRBV7-2 to TRBJ2-1; D may correspond to TRBD1 or TRBD2 (5 bases each). The CDR3 runs to 16 residues. CDR1 is SGHTA, CDR2 FQGNSA, per germline. Between the trimmed V and J ends, which lost 3 bases and 7 bases, there was a span of 19 bases. CDR3: CASSFTNRGARNEQFF. Here the CDR3 DNA reads TGTGCCAGCAGCTTTACCAACCGAGGGGCACGTAATGAGCAGTTCTTC.

As to this clonotype: A much larger clone differs by one base, so this may be a read error. The V gene is TRBV5-1, the J gene TRBJ2-1, with unresolved D. The J call may not be correct, given that the DNA end is closer to TRBJ2-7. This CDR3 contains 15 residues. CDR1 and CDR2 (germline): SGHRS, YFSETQ. The CDR3 spells CASSLERTVHNEQYF. As DNA, the CDR3 is TGCGCCAGCAGCTTGGAAAGAACCGTCCACAATGAGCAGTACTTC.

With regard to this clonotype: A clone one base away is much larger, so this may be a read error. It is unclear where the CDR3 begins or ends on the DNA, so no DNA is shown, and the CDR3 is as TCRdb lists it. The rearrangement joins TRBV7-2 to TRBJ1-5; the table's D gene call, TRBD1, was not cross checked with the DNA. The CDR3 extends over 15 residues, inclusive of both ends. Germline assignment: CDR1 SGHTA and CDR2 FQGNSA. CDR3 region: CACSAGQGSNQPQHF.

The chain carries TRBV5-1 and TRBJ1-3; D remains ambiguous. V gave up 4 bases and J gave up 0 bases, with 11 bases separating them. Germline V gives CDR1 SGHRS, CDR2 YFSETQ. CDR3 length equals 15 residues. CDR3 sequence: CASSPGDFSGNTIYF. The CDR3 nucleotides read TGCGCCAGCAGCCCAGGAGACTTCTCTGGAAACACCATATATTTT.

Worth noting for this clonotype: A much larger clone lies a single base off, so this may be a read error. The J gene is TRBJ2-1, the V gene TRBV4-3; 8 bases fit TRBD2. The J call may be in error: the DNA end matches TRBJ2-7 better. The germline V gene has CDR1 LGHNA and CDR2 YSLEER. This CDR3 is 18 amino acids long. CDR3: CASSQELGLAGSYNEQYF. CDR3 DNA: TGCGCCAGCAGCCAAGAACTTGGGCTAGCGGGCTCCTACAATGAGCAGTACTTC.

The chain employs TRBV10-3 and TRBJ1-4; the D is unclear. Deletions cut 3 bases from V and 4 bases from J, with 9 bases between. From germline, CDR1 is ENHRY and CDR2 SYGVKD. CDR3 length: 14 residues. The CDR3, as DNA: TGTGCCATCAGTGACGGTAACGGTAATGAAAAACTGTTTTTT. This gives the protein CAISDGNGNEKLFF.

The chain uses TRBV4-3 and TRBJ2-3, with TRBD2 identical over 16 bases. This CDR3 contains 17 residues. V was clipped by 4 bases and J by 2 bases; unmatched bases: 3. Germline loops: CDR1 LGHNA, CDR2 YSLEER. The CDR3 DNA sequence: TGCGCCAGCAGCCGGGGGACTAGCGGGGGGGACACAGATACGCAGTATTTT. This translates into CASSRGTSGGDTDTQYF.

The chain links TRBV10-3 to TRBJ2-7; 9 bases match TRBD1. CDR3 length equals 13 residues. Trimming cost V 6 bases and J 3 bases; bases outside gene matches: 3. Germline V CDR1 and CDR2: ENHRY, SYGVKD. The CDR3 is CAISRDRDYEQYF. CDR3 in DNA: TGTGCCATCAGCAGGGACAGGGACTACGAGCAGTACTTC.

The gene calls are TRBV12-3 or TRBV12-4 and TRBJ1-6; TRBD1 is a possible D gene (6 bases). Trimming pared 6 bases from V and 10 bases from J, leaving 25 bases between. The CDR3 is 17 amino acids. CDR3 in amino acids: CASSSQTQGRIGSPLHF. The CDR3 DNA reads TGTGCCAGCAGCTCTCAAACACAGGGACGGATTGGATCACCCCTCCACTTT.

This chain uses TRBV20-1 with TRBJ2-7; D remains ambiguous. The germline CDR1 and CDR2 sequences are DFQATT and SNEGSKA (reference sequence). The CDR3 runs 10 residues. The V and J ends lost 8 bases and 3 bases respectively, with 8 bases between them. DNA of the CDR3: TGCAGTCCCACCTTCTACGAGCAGTACTTC. It specifies CSPTFYEQYF.

This clonotype appeared once. The V and J genes are TRBV4-2 and TRBJ2-1; 10 bases fit TRBD2. CDR3 length: 16 residues. Germline V gene sequence: CDR1 LGHNA, CDR2 YNFKEQ. Losses at the gene ends were 1 base for V and 5 bases for J; bases not matched to a gene: 5. Written as DNA, the CDR3 is TGTGCCAGCAGCCAAGTCAGGAGCGGGGGGGACAATGAGCAGTTCTTC. This gives the protein CASSQVRSGGDNEQFF.

The gene calls are TRBV6-5 and TRBJ2-3, with 7 bases fitting TRBD2. The junction had 4 bases not matched to a gene; V was cut back by 0 bases and J by 4 bases. CDR1 and CDR2 (germline): MNHEY, SVGAGI. The CDR3 totals 15 residues. This chain's CDR3 is CASSYSPTSADTQYF. The CDR3, as DNA: TGTGCCAGCAGTTACTCACCTACTAGCGCAGATACGCAGTATTTT.

J is TRBJ2-3 and V is TRBV20-1; tentatively, D is TRBD1 (6 bases). The V gene's germline CDR1 is DFQATT and CDR2 SNEGSKA (reference sequence). The CDR3 has 13 amino acids. The V end lost 2 bases, the J end lost 10 bases, and 16 bases lay between the germline ends. CDR3 sequence: CSARRDMRGAQYF. Written as DNA, the CDR3 is TGCAGTGCTAGAAGGGACATGAGGGGAGCGCAGTATTTT.

This clonotype was seen a handful of times. This chain joins TRBV7-2 and TRBJ1-2; 7 nucleotides match TRBD1. Germline lookup yields CDR1 SGHTA and CDR2 FQGNSA. V was pared by 6 bases and J by 5 bases, with 9 bases of the junction left unmatched. The length of the CDR3 is 14 residues. The CDR3 region is CASRETGLHYGYTF. CDR3 sequence (DNA): TGTGCCAGCAGGGAGACAGGGCTCCATTATGGCTACACCTTC.

This clonotype was recorded a few times. The CDR3 loop reads CASSLLVQPYAQETQYF. For the CDR3, the DNA is TGTGCCAGCAGCTTATTGGTCCAGCCTTACGCTCAAGAGACCCAGTACTTC. J is TRBJ2-5 and V is TRBV7-9; D not certain. Per the germline V gene, CDR1 is SEHNR and CDR2 is FQNEAQ (reference sequence). This CDR3 comprises 17 residues. V was shortened by 2 bases and J by 2 bases, with 18 bases between the two germline ends.

The chain combines TRBV7-9 with TRBJ2-7; 7 bases agree with TRBD1. The germline V gene has CDR1 SEHNR and CDR2 FQNEAQ (reference sequence). V was pared by 5 bases and J by 5 bases, with 6 bases of the junction left unmatched. The CDR3 spans 13 residues. The CDR3 DNA reads TGTGCCAGCAGCCCGACAGGGCTCAACGAGCAGTACTTC. This gives the protein CASSPTGLNEQYF.

This clonotype was counted a few times. The rearrangement joins TRBV12-3 or TRBV12-4 to TRBJ1-1; D uncertain. The CDR3 extends over 14 amino acids. Trimming stripped 3 bases from V and 6 bases from J, with 14 bases between. The chain's CDR3 is CASSFFGEVAEAFF. The DNA for the CDR3 is TGTGCCAGCAGTTTCTTCGGGGAGGTAGCTGAAGCTTTCTTT.

This chain uses TRBV4-1 with TRBJ1-1; the match to TRBD1 covers 11 bases. The CDR3 has 16 residues. With V trimmed by 4 bases and J by 0 bases, 4 bases remained unmatched. From germline, CDR1 is MGHRA and CDR2 YSYEKL. CDR3 nucleotide sequence: TGCGCCAGCAGCCCCGGGACAGGGGGGTTGAACACTGAAGCTTTCTTT. Its translation is CASSPGTGGLNTEAFF.